This section outlines one T cell receptor (beta chain) sequence together with its context. This specimen comes from a study of PD-L1 blockade in urothelial cancer. Time point defined: pretreatment peripheral blood. The V gene end was trimmed by 0 bases and the J gene end by 7 bases; junction bases not matched to a gene: 5. The CDR3 spans 16 residues. Germline CDR1 and CDR2: LNHNV and YYDKDF (reference sequence). Some clones are missing from TCRdb's copy, which holds only in-frame ones; the method was immunoSEQ multiplex PCR. The table includes roughly 91,000 clones, about 83% detected once. The origin of this receptor is a man between 60 and 75 years old with urothelial cancer. The chain is built from TRBV15 and TRBJ1-4, with TRBD1 identical over 10 bases. The specimen was PBMCs, collected around atezolizumab (anti-PD-L1) treatment. CDR3 nucleotides: TGTGCCACCAGCAGAGATCGGACAGGGGGGCGTGAAAAACTGTTTTTT. Translation: CATSRDRTGGREKLFF.